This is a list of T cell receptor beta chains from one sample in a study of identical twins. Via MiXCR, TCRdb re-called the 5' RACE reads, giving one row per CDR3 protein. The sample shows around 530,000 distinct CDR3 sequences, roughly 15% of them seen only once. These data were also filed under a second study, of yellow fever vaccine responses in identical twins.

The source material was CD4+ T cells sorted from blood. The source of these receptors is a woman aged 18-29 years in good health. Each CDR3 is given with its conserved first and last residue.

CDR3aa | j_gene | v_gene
CASSPQWLAGKETQYF | TRBJ2-5 | TRBV27
CSVSTSNYGYTF | TRBJ1-2 | TRBV29-1
CASSPNHRTVTGELFF | TRBJ2-2 | TRBV19
CASSGAGFGTDTQYF | TRBJ2-3 | TRBV5-5
CASSLDSYSGNTIYF | TRBJ1-3 | TRBV5-1
CSALRDRLYNEQFF | TRBJ2-1 | TRBV29-1
CASSTSVTLHNEQFF | TRBJ2-1 | TRBV5-1
CASSPLAFF | TRBJ1-1 | TRBV7-7
CASSPRFTPTSGYNEQFF | TRBJ2-1 | TRBV18
CSVETGGNYGYTF | TRBJ1-2 | TRBV29-1
CASSFDGILRNQPQHF | TRBJ1-5 | TRBV28
CASSGLPNNEQFF | TRBJ2-1 | TRBV2
CSVDSRGRGGRNTEAFF | TRBJ1-1 | TRBV29-1
CASSYSGQSNEQFF | TRBJ2-1 | TRBV6-5
CASSPPGANNEQFF | TRBJ2-1 | TRBV3-1
CASKGENSGANVLTF | TRBJ2-6 | TRBV2
CASSPFRAGANVLTF | TRBJ2-6 | TRBV18
CASRRALAGGLLVSYNEQFF | TRBJ2-1 | TRBV2
CASSLGNGGAPTDTQYF | TRBJ2-3 | TRBV5-1
CSAHQGAAMNTEAFF | TRBJ1-1 | TRBV20-1
CASSSDGWYQETQYF | TRBJ2-5 | TRBV11-2
CASSLETGDLTF | TRBJ2-6 | TRBV5-1
CATSRVVSAITDTQYF | TRBJ2-3 | TRBV15
CASSFAPTNEQYF | TRBJ2-7 | TRBV5-1
CAAMRQGGDTQYF | TRBJ2-3 | TRBV10-3
CASSLSYGAQETQYF | TRBJ2-5 | TRBV7-2
CASTTGKGRNEQFF | TRBJ2-1 | TRBV13
CASSQIPSGRPYNEQFF | TRBJ2-1 | TRBV4-1
CASSSGSGTDTQYF | TRBJ2-3 | TRBV12-3/TRBV12-4
CASSLAVAGGMQFF | TRBJ2-1 | TRBV7-9
CASSVDQGGVQETQYF | TRBJ2-5 | TRBV9
CATGSGGPFTGELFF | TRBJ2-2 | TRBV11-2
CSASPLAGEQFF | TRBJ2-1 | TRBV20-1
CASSARGQTETQYF | TRBJ2-5 | TRBV7-3
CASSYSLGAGKFGGELFF | TRBJ2-2 | TRBV6-5
CASSTMREETQYF | TRBJ2-5 | TRBV19
CASSQDKVFVAGGPEETQYF | TRBJ2-5 | TRBV3-1
CATRGFLTDRLDTQYF | TRBJ2-3 | TRBV10-3
CASSYRETGELFF | TRBJ2-2 | TRBV7-9
CASSLTVNEQFF | TRBJ2-1 | TRBV7-9
CASSQLSIDQGKNIQYF | TRBJ2-4 | TRBV5-6
CATQTSGIYNEQFF | TRBJ2-1 | TRBV12-3/TRBV12-4
CASSDWAGGQETQYF | TRBJ2-5 | TRBV10-2
CSVEFGTGKNIQYF | TRBJ2-4 | TRBV29-1
CASRRGGAGTEAFF | TRBJ1-1 | TRBV12-3/TRBV12-4
CSAADYNEQFF | TRBJ2-1 | TRBV20-1
CASSQVAGGQSEQFF | TRBJ2-1 | TRBV3-1
CASSTQDRADEQFF | TRBJ2-1 | TRBV5-1
CASSVVTDTDTQYF | TRBJ2-3 | TRBV9
CASSEEGRGEQFF | TRBJ2-1 | TRBV2
CASGARGKNTEAFF | TRBJ1-1 | TRBV7-8
CASSIAGGPQETQYF | TRBJ2-5 | TRBV6-1
CASSWDTPTPNNEQFF | TRBJ2-1 | TRBV7-8
CSAKAGAQNNEQFF | TRBJ2-1 | TRBV20-1